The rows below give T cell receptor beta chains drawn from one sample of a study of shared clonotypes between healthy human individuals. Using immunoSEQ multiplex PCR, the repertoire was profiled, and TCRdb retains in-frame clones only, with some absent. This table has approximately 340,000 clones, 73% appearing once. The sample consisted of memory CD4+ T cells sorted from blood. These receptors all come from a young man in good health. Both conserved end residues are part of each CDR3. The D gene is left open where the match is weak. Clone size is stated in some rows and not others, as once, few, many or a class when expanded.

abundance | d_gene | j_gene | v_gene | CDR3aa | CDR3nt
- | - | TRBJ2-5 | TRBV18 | CASSPRSGETQYF | TGTGCCAGCTCACCCCGCTCAGGGGAGACCCAGTACTTC
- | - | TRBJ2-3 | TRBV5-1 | CASSFQGPDTQYF | TGCGCCAGCAGCTTTCAGGGACCAGATACGCAGTATTTT
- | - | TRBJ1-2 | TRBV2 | CASSEQIPGNGYTF | TGTGCCAGCAGTGAGCAGATCCCAGGGAATGGCTACACCTTC
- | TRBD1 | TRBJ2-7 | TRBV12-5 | CASSGTGRNEQYF | TGTGCTAGTTCGGGGACAGGGCGGAACGAGCAGTACTTC
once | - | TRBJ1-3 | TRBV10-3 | CAISEFVSSSGNTIYF | TGTGCCATCAGTGAGTTTGTCAGCAGCTCTGGAAACACCATATATTTT
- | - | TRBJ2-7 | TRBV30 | CAWNPGAAGGQYF | TGTGCCTGGAACCCAGGGGCCGCGGGCGGGCAGTACTTC
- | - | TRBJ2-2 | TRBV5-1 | CATSNGAGELFF | TGCGCCACCTCAAACGGTGCCGGGGAGCTGTTTTTT
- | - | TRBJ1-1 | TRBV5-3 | CARSSPRREEETEAFF | TGTGCCAGAAGCTCTCCCCGGCGGGAAGAGGAAACTGAAGCTTTCTTT
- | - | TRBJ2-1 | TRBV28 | CASSSPGTELLEQFF | TGTGCCAGCAGTTCACCCGGAACCGAGCTACTTGAGCAGTTCTTC
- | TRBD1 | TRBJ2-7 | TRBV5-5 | CASRRDRGRNEQYF | TGTGCCAGCAGACGGGACAGGGGTAGGAACGAGCAGTACTTC
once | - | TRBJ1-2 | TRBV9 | CASSVGPGAIEVTSYGYTF | TGTGCCAGCAGCGTAGGTCCCGGGGCCATAGAGGTGACAAGCTATGGCTACACCTTC
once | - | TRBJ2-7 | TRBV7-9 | CASSRFAQSSDEQYF | TGTGCCAGCAGTCGTTTCGCCCAATCCTCCGACGAGCAGTACTTC
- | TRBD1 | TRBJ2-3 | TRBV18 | CASSPMPGQSTDTQYF | TGTGCCAGCTCACCTATGCCGGGACAGAGCACAGATACGCAGTATTTT
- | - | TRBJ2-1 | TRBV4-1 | CASSQGRGSQYNEQFF | TGCGCCAGCAGCCAAGGGCGGGGCTCCCAGTACAATGAGCAGTTCTTC
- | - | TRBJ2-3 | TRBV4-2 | CASSQEVRGSRTDTQYF | TGTGCCAGCAGCCAAGAGGTACGTGGGAGTAGGACAGATACGCAGTATTTT
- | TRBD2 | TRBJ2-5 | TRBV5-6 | CASSSGLAGRETQYF | TGTGCCAGCAGCTCAGGACTAGCGGGACGAGAGACCCAGTACTTC
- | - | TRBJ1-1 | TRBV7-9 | CASSLGLGALEAFF | TGTGCCAGCAGCTTAGGTCTGGGGGCCCTTGAAGCTTTCTTT
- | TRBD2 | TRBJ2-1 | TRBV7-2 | CASSSVAGGHNEQFF | TGTGCCAGCAGTTCAGTAGCGGGGGGTCACAATGAGCAGTTCTTC